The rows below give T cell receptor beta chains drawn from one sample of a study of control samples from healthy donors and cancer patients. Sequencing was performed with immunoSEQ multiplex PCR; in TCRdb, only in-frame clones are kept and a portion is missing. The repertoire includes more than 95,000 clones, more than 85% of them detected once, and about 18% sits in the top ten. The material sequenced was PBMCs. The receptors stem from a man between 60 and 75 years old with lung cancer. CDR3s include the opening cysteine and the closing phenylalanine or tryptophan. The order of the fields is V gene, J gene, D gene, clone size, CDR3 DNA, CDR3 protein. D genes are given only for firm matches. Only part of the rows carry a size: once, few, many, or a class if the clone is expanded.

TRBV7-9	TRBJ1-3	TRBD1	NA	TGTGCCAGCAGCCTAGTTGGACAGGGCTTTACTGGAAACACCATATATTTT	CASSLVGQGFTGNTIYF
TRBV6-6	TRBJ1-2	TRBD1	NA	TGTGCCAGCAGCCCCGACAGGGCCTATGGCTACACCTTC	CASSPDRAYGYTF
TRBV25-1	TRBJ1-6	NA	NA	TGTGCCAGCAGTAATGGGGCCGGAGGGTCACCCCTCCACTTT	CASSNGAGGSPLHF
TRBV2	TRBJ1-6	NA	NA	TGTGCCGGTATGACAGAGCAAAATTCACCCCTCCACTTT	CAGMTEQNSPLHF
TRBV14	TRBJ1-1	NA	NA	TGTGCCAGCAGCCAAGATTGGGGGCTTAACACTGAAGCTTTCTTT	CASSQDWGLNTEAFF
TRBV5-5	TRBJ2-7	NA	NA	TGTGCCAGCAGCCTAATCCGGGGTCACGAGCAGTACTTC	CASSLIRGHEQYF
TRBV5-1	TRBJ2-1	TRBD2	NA	TGCGCCAGCAGCGGACTAGCGGGGGAGAGCAATGAGCAGTTCTTC	CASSGLAGESNEQFF
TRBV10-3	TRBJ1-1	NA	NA	TGTGCCACCACGACCGGACCTAGAGAGAGGGCTTTCTTT	CATTTGPRERAFF
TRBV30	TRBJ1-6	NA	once	TGTGCCTGGAGTGGATTCTATAATTCACCCCTCCACTTT	CAWSGFYNSPLHF
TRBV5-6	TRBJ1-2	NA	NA	TGTGCCAGCAGCTTGGAGACAAATAACTATGGCTACACCTTC	CASSLETNNYGYTF
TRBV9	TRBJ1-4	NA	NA	TGTGCCAGCAGCGTAGAGGCCAGGGTGAATGAAAAACTGTTTTTT	CASSVEARVNEKLFF
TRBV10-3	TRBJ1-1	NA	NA	TGTGCCATCCGGGAGGCAGGGAGGGGGTTAACTGAAGCTTTCTTT	CAIREAGRGLTEAFF
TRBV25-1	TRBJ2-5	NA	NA	TGTGCCACCCAGGGACCAGAGACCCAGTACTTC	CATQGPETQYF
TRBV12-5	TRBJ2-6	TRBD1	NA	TGTGCTAGTGGTGGGGGACAGGGGGCCGGCTCTGGGGCCAACGTCCTGACTTTC	CASGGGQGAGSGANVLTF
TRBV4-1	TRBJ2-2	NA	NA	TGCGCCAGCAGCCGTTCTAAGGGGGCGGGGGAGAACACCGGGGAGCTGTTTTTT	CASSRSKGAGENTGELFF
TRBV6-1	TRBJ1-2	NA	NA	TGTGCCAGCAGTGAAGGGCTAAAGGGGGGTATCTATGGCTACACCTTC	CASSEGLKGGIYGYTF
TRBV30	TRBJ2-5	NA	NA	TGTGCCTGGAGTTCCCAGATACAAGAGACCCAGTACTTC	CAWSSQIQETQYF